The text below deals with one T cell receptor beta chain. Its recognized antigen is unknown. No quality values exist for individual bases; no much larger clone is one base distant. The method behind the library was the immunoSEQ multiplex PCR assay. TCRdb's version of the immuneACCESS table is confined to in-frame rearrangements and falls short of the full clone set. An unresolved V gene accounts for under half of the shortfall where checked; the remainder is of unknown origin. This sample has approximately 79,000 clones in its table, and about 94% of those were observed once. The biggest ten clones account for 0.65% to 0.95% of the sample. The data are from a study of T cell changes during pregnancy in multiple sclerosis (dated 2019 in TCRdb). Context from the whole study: Changes in the T cell repertoire over the course of pregnancy were examined in this study in women with multiple sclerosis.

Trimming at the junction amounts to 3 bases on V and 9 bases on J, and the germline ends lie 10 bases apart. The germline V gene supplies CDR1 SGDLS and CDR2 YYNGEE. The CDR3 numbers 12 residues from cysteine through phenylalanine. The kept DNA is CDR3 alone, 36 bases in frame from the first base. The source of this sequence is a female donor in good health, enrolled as a control in a pregnancy study. This receptor chain uses TRBV9 and TRBJ2-1, and the D gene may be TRBD2, 5 bases matching. The sample consisted of peripheral blood, taken in the second trimester of pregnancy. This receptor carries the CDR3 CASSADSTEQFF. The nucleotide sequence reads as follows: TGTGCCAGCAGCGCGGACTCCACTGAGCAGTTCTTC.